The rows below give T cell receptor beta chains drawn from one sample of a study of vaccination and CD4 T cells after COVID-19. Antigens of these TCRs are unknown. TCRdb redid the calling of the PCR reads with MiXCR, one entry per CDR3 protein. The data hold under 20,000 distinct CDR3 sequences, with roughly 55% observed a single time. The sequencing sample was made of CD4+ T cells from blood, cultured in vitro. Source of these receptors: a human donor who had recovered from COVID-19. Each CDR3 is given with its conserved first and last residue. The D gene is left open where the match is weak. Clone size is not always given. Where it is, it says once, few, many or a class for expanded clones.

NA	NA	TRBV4-2	TRBJ2-7	TGTGCCAGCAGCCAAGAAGGGTCCTTCTCCTACGAGCAGTACTTC	CASSQEGSFSYEQYF
TRBD1	NA	TRBV5-1	TRBJ2-7	TGCGCCAGCAGCTTGGGGGCAGGGGGCTTGTACGAGCAGTACTTC	CASSLGAGGLYEQYF
NA	few	TRBV28	TRBJ1-5	TGTGCCAGCAGCTGGGGAAACAATCAGCCCCAGCATTTT	CASSWGNNQPQHF
NA	NA	TRBV19	TRBJ2-4	TGTGCCAGTAGTCCGGGATTCCAAGCCCAGTACTTC	CASSPGFQAQYF
NA	NA	TRBV7-2	TRBJ2-3	TGTGCCAGCAGACCCGAAGGGGAAATGACAGATACGCAGTATTTT	CASRPEGEMTDTQYF
NA	NA	TRBV7-7	TRBJ1-6	TGTGCTGGAGGTTCCTGGAACTCACCCCTCCACTTT	CAGGSWNSPLHF
NA	NA	TRBV20-1	TRBJ1-5	TGCAGTGCTAGCATGCTACAAAAGCCCCAGCATTTT	CSASMLQKPQHF
NA	few	TRBV20-1	TRBJ2-2	TGCAGTGCTAGAGATCAGATAACCGGGGAGCTGTTTTTT	CSARDQITGELFF
TRBD1	few	TRBV10-3	TRBJ1-1	TGTGCCATCAGTGAGTACCCCACAGGGGAGAACACTGAAGCTTTCTTT	CAISEYPTGENTEAFF
TRBD2	NA	TRBV5-1	TRBJ2-1	TGCGCCAGCAGCGGGGGACTAGCGGGAGGGTACAATGAGCAGTTCTTC	CASSGGLAGGYNEQFF
TRBD1	NA	TRBV7-2	TRBJ1-2	TGTGCCAGCAGCCCGGGACAGGCCTTCTATGGCTACACCTTC	CASSPGQAFYGYTF
NA	NA	TRBV7-8	TRBJ1-5	TGTGCCAGCAGCTTAGATGACTTCCGGGGAAATCAGCCCCAGCATTTT	CASSLDDFRGNQPQHF
TRBD2	NA	TRBV20-1	TRBJ2-1	TGCAGTGCTAGAGACATAGCGGGATTGGGGCAATACGATGAGCAGTTCTTC	CSARDIAGLGQYDEQFF
NA	few	TRBV20-1	TRBJ1-5	TGCAGTGCTAGGGCGGGCAATCAGCCCCAGCATTTT	CSARAGNQPQHF
NA	few	TRBV5-1	TRBJ2-5	TGCGCCAGCAGCTCCGGGACTTCGGAGACCCAGTACTTC	CASSSGTSETQYF
TRBD2	NA	TRBV6-5	TRBJ2-1	TGTGCCAGCAGTTACTCGGGACTAGCGGAGGCTTTCGGGGGTGAGCAGTTCTTC	CASSYSGLAEAFGGEQFF
TRBD1	NA	TRBV6-1	TRBJ2-5	TGTGCCAGCAGTCGCGGGCCCGGGACAGCCCAAGAGACCCAGTACTTC	CASSRGPGTAQETQYF
TRBD2	NA	TRBV24-1	TRBJ2-1	TGTGCCACCAGTGAACGGACTAGCGGGAGGAATGAGCAGTTCTTC	CATSERTSGRNEQFF
NA	few	TRBV20-1	TRBJ1-2	TGCAGTGCTAGAGATGGATTGGGGGAAGGAGGCTACACCTTC	CSARDGLGEGGYTF
NA	NA	TRBV6-1	TRBJ2-2	TGTGCCAGCAGGTTGTTGGGAACCGGGGAGCTGTTTTTT	CASRLLGTGELFF
NA	once	TRBV27	TRBJ2-6	TGTGCCAGCAGTTTATGGGGACCGGGGGCCAACGTCCTGACTTTC	CASSLWGPGANVLTF
NA	few	TRBV27	TRBJ2-2	TGTGCCAGCAGTTCCCCGATGGGGGGAAACACCGGGGAGCTGTTTTTT	CASSSPMGGNTGELFF
NA	NA	TRBV29-1	TRBJ1-2	TGCAGCGTTGCATGGGGGGACTATGGCTACACCTTC	CSVAWGDYGYTF
TRBD2	NA	TRBV11-3	TRBJ2-3	TGTGCCAGCAGTTACCTAGCGGGAGGTTACACAGATACGCAGTATTTT	CASSYLAGGYTDTQYF
TRBD1	NA	TRBV7-2	TRBJ1-1	TGTGCCAGCAGCACGCGGACAGGGGATGAAGCTTTCTTT	CASSTRTGDEAFF
NA	few	TRBV19	TRBJ1-5	TGTGCCAGTACCCTGGGAAGGGAATTGGACAATCAGCCCCAGCATTTT	CASTLGRELDNQPQHF
NA	NA	TRBV28	TRBJ1-4	TGTGCCAGCAGTTCGGTTAATGAAAAACTGTTTTTT	CASSSVNEKLFF
NA	few	TRBV20-1	TRBJ1-5	TGCAGTGCTAGGGACGGGTCCCGGGGGCAGCCCCAGCATTTT	CSARDGSRGQPQHF
NA	NA	TRBV5-1	TRBJ2-5	TGCGCCAGCAGCGTGGGGGCAACGACCCAGTACTTC	CASSVGATTQYF
NA	NA	TRBV19	TRBJ1-5	TGTGCCAGTAGTCGCCAGGAGTATCAGCCCCAGCATTTT	CASSRQEYQPQHF
TRBD1	NA	TRBV20-1	TRBJ2-5	TGCAGTGCGAAAGACAGGGTGTCGAAGACCCAGTACTTC	CSAKDRVSKTQYF
NA	NA	TRBV20-1	TRBJ1-1	TGCAGTGCTAGAGAGGGGAGGATGAGGGCAACTGAAGCTTTCTTT	CSAREGRMRATEAFF
NA	NA	TRBV10-3	TRBJ1-2	TGTGCCATCAGTGAGTCCCGACAGCCGGTCGCTTATGGCTACACCTTC	CAISESRQPVAYGYTF
NA	NA	TRBV11-3	TRBJ2-6	TGTGCCAGCAGCTTAGTCGTGCAGCCCACGGACTCTGGGGCCAACGTCCTGACTTTC	CASSLVVQPTDSGANVLTF
NA	few	TRBV2	TRBJ2-5	TGTGCCAGCAGTGAGTCTGAGGCAGAGACCCAGTACTTC	CASSESEAETQYF
NA	few	TRBV28	TRBJ1-5	TGTGCCAGCAGTTTAGTAGATCAGCCCCAGCATTTT	CASSLVDQPQHF
TRBD1	NA	TRBV27	TRBJ1-2	TGTGCCAGCAGTTCCCCAGACAGGGGCCACTATGGCTACACCTTC	CASSSPDRGHYGYTF
NA	NA	TRBV30	TRBJ2-5	TGTGCCTGGAGTGTGGGTCGGGCTAGCGTGACTAGGGAGACCCAGTACTTC	CAWSVGRASVTRETQYF
NA	NA	TRBV20-1	TRBJ2-3	TGCAGTGCTAACAGGGATTCAGGAGATACGCAGTATTTT	CSANRDSGDTQYF
TRBD2	NA	TRBV12-3/TRBV12-4	TRBJ2-7	TGTGCCAGCAGGGGACTAGCGGAGGGGTCCTACGAGCAGTACTTC	CASRGLAEGSYEQYF
NA	few	TRBV6-2/TRBV6-3	TRBJ2-3	TGTGCCAGCAGTTACCCACATACGCAGTATTTT	CASSYPHTQYF
NA	once	TRBV4-1	TRBJ2-3	TGCGCCAGCAGCCCAGGCAGCGCAAGACGGCGGCTGACAGATACGCAGTATTTT	CASSPGSARRRLTDTQYF